The sequence of this T cell receptor beta chain was determined in a study of cytomegalovirus exposure and HLA in healthy donors. Overall study results and limits: The study assumed roughly uniform donor sequencing depth for presence/absence analyses. Researchers counted 164 TCR beta chains as cytomegalovirus-associated. Earlier analysis yielded a pattern in which most TCR beta V segments were productive about 87% or about 30% of the time.

PCR was performed using 60 Vbeta and 13 Jbeta primers. TCRdb's copy holds only in-frame clones and misses some; the assay was immunoSEQ multiplex PCR. The data hold 150,000 to 200,000 clones, with around 78% observed a single time. As for this clone: Its antigen remains unknown.

The CDR3 has 16 amino acids. The trim removed 3 bases at V and 2 bases at J, leaving 7 bases unmatched. Germline V lookup: CDR1 SGHAT, CDR2 FQNNGV. This rearrangement joins TRBV11-2 to TRBJ2-5; TRBD1 matches at 9 bases. The sample consisted of PBMCs. This clonotype was sampled from a young man in good health and CMV-seronegative. CDR3 sequence (DNA): TGTGCCAGCAGCTTGGCTACAGGGGGCTATCAAGAGACCCAGTACTTC. Translating gives CASSLATGGYQETQYF.